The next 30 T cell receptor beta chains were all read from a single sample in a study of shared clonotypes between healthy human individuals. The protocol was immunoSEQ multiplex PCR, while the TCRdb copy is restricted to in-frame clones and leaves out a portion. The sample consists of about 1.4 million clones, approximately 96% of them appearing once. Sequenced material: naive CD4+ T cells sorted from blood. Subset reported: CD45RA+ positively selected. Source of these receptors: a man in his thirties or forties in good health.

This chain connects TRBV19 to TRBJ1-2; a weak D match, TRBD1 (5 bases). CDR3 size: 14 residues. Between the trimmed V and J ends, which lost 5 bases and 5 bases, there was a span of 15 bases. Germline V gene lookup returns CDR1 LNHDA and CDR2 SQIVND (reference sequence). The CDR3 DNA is TGTGCCAGTAGTCAGAGGGGTACTGGGTATGGCTACACCTTC. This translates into CASSQRGTGYGYTF.

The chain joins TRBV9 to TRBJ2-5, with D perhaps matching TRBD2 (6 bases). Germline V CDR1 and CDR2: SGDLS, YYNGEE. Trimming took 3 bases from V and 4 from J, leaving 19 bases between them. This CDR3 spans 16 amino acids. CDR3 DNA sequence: TGTGCCAGCAGCGAGGGAGGTGGGCGACTAGGAGAGACCCAGTACTTC. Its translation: CASSEGGGRLGETQYF.

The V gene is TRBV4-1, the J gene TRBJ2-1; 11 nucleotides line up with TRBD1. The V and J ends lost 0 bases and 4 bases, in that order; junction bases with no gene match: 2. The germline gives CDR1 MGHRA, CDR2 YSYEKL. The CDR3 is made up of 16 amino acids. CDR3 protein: CASSQDGTGGYNEQFF. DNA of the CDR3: TGCGCCAGCAGCCAAGATGGGACAGGGGGTTACAATGAGCAGTTCTTC.

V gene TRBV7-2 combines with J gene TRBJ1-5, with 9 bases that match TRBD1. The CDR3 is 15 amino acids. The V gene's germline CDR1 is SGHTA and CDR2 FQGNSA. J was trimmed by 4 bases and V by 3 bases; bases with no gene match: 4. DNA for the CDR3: TGTGCCAGCAGCTTTAGACAGGGGGAGAATCAGCCCCAGCATTTT. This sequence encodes CASSFRQGENQPQHF.

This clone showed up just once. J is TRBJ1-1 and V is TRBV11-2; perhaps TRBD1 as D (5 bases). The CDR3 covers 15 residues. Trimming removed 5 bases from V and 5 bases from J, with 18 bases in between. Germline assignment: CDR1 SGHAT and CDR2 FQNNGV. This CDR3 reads CASSPPGEPGTEAFF. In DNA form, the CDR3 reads TGTGCCAGCAGCCCCCCGGGGGAGCCGGGGACTGAAGCTTTCTTT.

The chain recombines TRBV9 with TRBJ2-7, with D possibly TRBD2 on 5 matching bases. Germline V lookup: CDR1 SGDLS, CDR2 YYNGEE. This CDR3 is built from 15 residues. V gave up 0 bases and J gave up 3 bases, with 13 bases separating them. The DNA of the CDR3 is TGTGCCAGCAGCGTAGAAGCGGCAGAGGGCTACGAGCAGTACTTC. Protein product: CASSVEAAEGYEQYF.

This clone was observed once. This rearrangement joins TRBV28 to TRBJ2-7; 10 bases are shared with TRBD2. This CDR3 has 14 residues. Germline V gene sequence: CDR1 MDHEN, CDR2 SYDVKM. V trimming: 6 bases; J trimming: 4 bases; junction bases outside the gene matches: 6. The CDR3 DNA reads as TGTGCCAGCAGGTCTGGACTAGCGGCATACGAGCAGTACTTC. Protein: CASRSGLAAYEQYF.

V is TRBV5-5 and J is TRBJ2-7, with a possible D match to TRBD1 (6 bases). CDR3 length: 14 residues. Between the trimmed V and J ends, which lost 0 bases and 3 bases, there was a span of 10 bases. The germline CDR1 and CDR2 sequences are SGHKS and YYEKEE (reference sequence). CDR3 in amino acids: CASSLVFRGYEQYF. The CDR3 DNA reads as TGTGCCAGCAGCTTGGTTTTCAGGGGCTACGAGCAGTACTTC.

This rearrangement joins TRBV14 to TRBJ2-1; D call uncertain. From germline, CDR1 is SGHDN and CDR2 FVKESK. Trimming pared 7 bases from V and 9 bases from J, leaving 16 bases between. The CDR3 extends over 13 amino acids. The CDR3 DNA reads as TGTGCCAGCAACCAGAAGCACGGCGGTGAGCAGTTCTTC. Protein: CASNQKHGGEQFF.

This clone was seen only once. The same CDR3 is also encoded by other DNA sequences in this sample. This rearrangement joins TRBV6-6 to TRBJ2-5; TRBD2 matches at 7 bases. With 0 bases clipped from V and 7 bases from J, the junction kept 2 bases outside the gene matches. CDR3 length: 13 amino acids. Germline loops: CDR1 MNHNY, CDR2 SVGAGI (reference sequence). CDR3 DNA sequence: TGTGCCAGCAGTTACTCCAGGGAGGGGACCCAGTACTTC. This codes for CASSYSREGTQYF.

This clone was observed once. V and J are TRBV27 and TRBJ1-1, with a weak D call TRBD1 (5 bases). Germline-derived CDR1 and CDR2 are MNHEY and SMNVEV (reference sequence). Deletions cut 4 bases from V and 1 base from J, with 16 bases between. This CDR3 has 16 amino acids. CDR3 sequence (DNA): TGTGCCAGCAGTTCCGGCGTTAGGCAGGGGAACACTGAAGCTTTCTTT. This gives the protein CASSSGVRQGNTEAFF.

The CDR3 protein is CASSVRDGNTEAFF. In nucleotides, the CDR3 is TGTGCCAGCAGTGTCCGGGACGGGAACACTGAAGCTTTCTTT. The chain combines TRBV6-1 with TRBJ1-1; D is possibly TRBD1 (5 bases). The CDR3 is made up of 14 amino acids. V was clipped by 4 bases and J by 1 base, with 10 bases between them. The germline V gene encodes CDR1 MNHNS and CDR2 SASEGT.

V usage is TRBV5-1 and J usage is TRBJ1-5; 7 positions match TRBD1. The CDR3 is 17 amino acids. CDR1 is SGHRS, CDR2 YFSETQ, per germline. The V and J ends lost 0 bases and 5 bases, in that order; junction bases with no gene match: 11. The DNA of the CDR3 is TGCGCCAGCAGCTTGGAACCACTGGGACAGAGTTATCAGCCCCAGCATTTT. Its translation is CASSLEPLGQSYQPQHF.

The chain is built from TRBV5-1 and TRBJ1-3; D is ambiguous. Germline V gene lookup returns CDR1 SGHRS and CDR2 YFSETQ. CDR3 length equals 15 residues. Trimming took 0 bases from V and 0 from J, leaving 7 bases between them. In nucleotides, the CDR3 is TGCGCCAGCAGCTTGGGTGTTAACTCTGGAAACACCATATATTTT. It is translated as CASSLGVNSGNTIYF.

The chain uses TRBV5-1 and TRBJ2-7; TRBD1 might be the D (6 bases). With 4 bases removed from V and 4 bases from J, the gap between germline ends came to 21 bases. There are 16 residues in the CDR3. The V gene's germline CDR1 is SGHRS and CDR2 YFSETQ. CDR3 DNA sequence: TGCGCCAGCAGCCATGGACAGTTTTTGACCCGTTACGAGCAGTACTTC. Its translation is CASSHGQFLTRYEQYF. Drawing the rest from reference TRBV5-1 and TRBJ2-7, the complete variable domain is KAGVTQTPRYLIKTRGQQVTLSCSPISGHRSVSWYQQTPGQGLQFLFEYFSETQRNKGNFPGRFSGRQFSNSRSEMNVSTLELGDSALYLCASSHGQFLTRYEQYFGPGTRLTVT.

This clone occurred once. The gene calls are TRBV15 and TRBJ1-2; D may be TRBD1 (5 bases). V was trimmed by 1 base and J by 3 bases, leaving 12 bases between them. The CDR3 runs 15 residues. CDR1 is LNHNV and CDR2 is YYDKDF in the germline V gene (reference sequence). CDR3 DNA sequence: TGTGCCACCAGCAGAGCCCCCAGGGTGGACTATGGCTACACCTTC. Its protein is CATSRAPRVDYGYTF.

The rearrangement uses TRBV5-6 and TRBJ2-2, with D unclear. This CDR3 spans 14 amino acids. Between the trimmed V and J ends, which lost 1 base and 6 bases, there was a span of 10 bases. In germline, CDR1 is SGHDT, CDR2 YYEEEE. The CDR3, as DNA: TGTGCCAGCAGCTTGTACGTTATTGCCGGGGAGCTGTTTTTT. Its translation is CASSLYVIAGELFF. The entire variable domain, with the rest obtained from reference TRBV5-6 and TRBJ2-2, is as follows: DAGVTQSPTHLIKTRGQQVTLRCSPKSGHDTVSWYQQALGQGPQFIFQYYEEEERQRGNFPDRFSGHQFPNYSSELNVNALLLGDSALYLCASSLYVIAGELFFGEGSRLTVL.

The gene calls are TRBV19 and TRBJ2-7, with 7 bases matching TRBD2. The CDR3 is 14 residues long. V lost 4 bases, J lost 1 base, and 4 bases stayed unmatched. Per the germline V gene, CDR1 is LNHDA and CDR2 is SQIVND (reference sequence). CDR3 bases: TGTGCCAGTAGTAGGAACGGGGGGTCCTACGAGCAGTACTTC. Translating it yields CASSRNGGSYEQYF.

In DNA form, the CDR3 reads TGTGCCAGCAGCTTAGGTGTCGGGGTTACCTACAATGAGCAGTTCTTC. Translating it yields CASSLGVGVTYNEQFF. The chain employs TRBV7-2 and TRBJ2-1; a weak D match, TRBD2 (5 bases). The CDR3 runs 16 residues. Germline CDR1 is SGHTA and CDR2 is FQGNSA. Trimming took off 1 base at V and 2 bases at J, with 12 bases between the two ends. Full variable domain (remainder filled in from reference TRBV7-2 and TRBJ2-1): GAGVSQSPSNKVTEKGKDVELRCDPISGHTALYWYRQSLGQGLEFLIYFQGNSAPDKSGLPSDRFSAERTGGSVSTLTIQRTQQEDSAVYLCASSLGVGVTYNEQFFGPGTRLTVL.

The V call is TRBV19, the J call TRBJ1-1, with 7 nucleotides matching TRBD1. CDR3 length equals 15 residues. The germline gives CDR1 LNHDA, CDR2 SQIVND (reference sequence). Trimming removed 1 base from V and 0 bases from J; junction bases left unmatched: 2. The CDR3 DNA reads TGTGCCAGTAGTATAGTTGGGACAGTGAACACTGAAGCTTTCTTT. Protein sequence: CASSIVGTVNTEAFF.

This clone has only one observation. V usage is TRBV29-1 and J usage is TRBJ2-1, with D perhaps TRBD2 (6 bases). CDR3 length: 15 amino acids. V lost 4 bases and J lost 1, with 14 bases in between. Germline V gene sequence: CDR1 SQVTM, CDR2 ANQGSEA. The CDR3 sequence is CSVGRLVFSYNEQFF. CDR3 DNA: TGCAGCGTTGGCCGACTAGTATTTTCCTACAATGAGCAGTTCTTC.

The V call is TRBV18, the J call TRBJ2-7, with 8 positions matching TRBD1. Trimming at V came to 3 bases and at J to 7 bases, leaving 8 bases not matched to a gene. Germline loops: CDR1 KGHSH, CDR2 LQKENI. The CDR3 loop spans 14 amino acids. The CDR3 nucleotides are TGTGCCAGCTCACCTAGCCAGGGGGCGCGGGAGCAGTACTTC. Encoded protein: CASSPSQGAREQYF.

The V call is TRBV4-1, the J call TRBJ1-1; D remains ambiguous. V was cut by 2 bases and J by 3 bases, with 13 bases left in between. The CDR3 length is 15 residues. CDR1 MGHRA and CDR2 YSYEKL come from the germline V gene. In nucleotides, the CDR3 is TGCGCCAGCAGCCAATTCGGGGTTTCCGACACTGAAGCTTTCTTT. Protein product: CASSQFGVSDTEAFF.

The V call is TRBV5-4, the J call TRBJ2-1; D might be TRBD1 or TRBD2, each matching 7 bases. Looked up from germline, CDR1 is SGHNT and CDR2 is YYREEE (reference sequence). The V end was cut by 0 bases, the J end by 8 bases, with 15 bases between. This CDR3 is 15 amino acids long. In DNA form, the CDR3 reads TGTGCCAGCAGCTTGGTAGGACCAGGGGGGGATGAGCAGTTCTTC. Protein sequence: CASSLVGPGGDEQFF. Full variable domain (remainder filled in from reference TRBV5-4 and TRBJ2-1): ETGVTQSPTHLIKTRGQQVTLRCSSQSGHNTVSWYQQALGQGPQFIFQYYREEENGRGNFPPRFSGLQFPNYSSELNVNALELDDSALYLCASSLVGPGGDEQFFGPGTRLTVL.

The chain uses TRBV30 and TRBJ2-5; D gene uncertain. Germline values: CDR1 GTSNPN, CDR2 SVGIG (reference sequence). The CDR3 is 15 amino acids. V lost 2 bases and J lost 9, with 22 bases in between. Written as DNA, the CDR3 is TGTGCCTGGAGTTTTCCGAACCTCCGCGCGTGGTCCCAGTACTTC. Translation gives CAWSFPNLRAWSQYF.

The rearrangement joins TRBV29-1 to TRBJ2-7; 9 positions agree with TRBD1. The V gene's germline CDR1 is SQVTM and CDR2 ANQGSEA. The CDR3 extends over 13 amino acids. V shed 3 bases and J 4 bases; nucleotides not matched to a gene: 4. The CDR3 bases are TGCAGCGTTGAGGACAGGGGAGTTTACGAGCAGTACTTC. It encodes CSVEDRGVYEQYF.

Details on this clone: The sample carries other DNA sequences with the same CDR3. The CDR3 loop reads CASRGQQETQYF. The CDR3 DNA sequence: TGTGCCAGTCGTGGGCAACAAGAGACCCAGTACTTC. The chain recombines TRBV5-4 with TRBJ2-5, with no clear D. The CDR3 consists of 12 residues. The germline CDR1 and CDR2 sequences are SGHNT and YYREEE (reference sequence). Trimming took 8 bases from V and 2 from J, leaving 10 bases between them.

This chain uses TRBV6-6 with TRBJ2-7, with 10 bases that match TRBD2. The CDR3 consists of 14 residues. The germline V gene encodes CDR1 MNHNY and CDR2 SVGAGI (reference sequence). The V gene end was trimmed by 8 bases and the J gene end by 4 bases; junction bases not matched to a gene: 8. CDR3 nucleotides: TGTGCCAGCTCTAGCGGGAGAGGAAGATACGAGCAGTACTTC. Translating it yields CASSSGRGRYEQYF.

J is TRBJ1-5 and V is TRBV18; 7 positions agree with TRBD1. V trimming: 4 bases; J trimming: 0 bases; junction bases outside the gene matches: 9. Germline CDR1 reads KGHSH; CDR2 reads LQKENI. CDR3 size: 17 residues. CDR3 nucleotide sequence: TGTGCCAGCTCACTAGACAGGGCTGTCCATAGCAATCAGCCCCAGCATTTT. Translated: CASSLDRAVHSNQPQHF.

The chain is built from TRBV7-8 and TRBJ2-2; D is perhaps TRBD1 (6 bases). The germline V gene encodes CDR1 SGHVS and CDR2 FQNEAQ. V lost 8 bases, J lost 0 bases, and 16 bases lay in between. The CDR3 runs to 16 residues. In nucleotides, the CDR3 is TGTGCCAGCGTCCTGGTAGGGGGAACGAACACCGGGGAGCTGTTTTTT. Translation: CASVLVGGTNTGELFF. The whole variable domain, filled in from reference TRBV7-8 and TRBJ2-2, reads GAGVSQSPRYKVAKRGQDVALRCDPISGHVSLFWYQQALGQGPEFLTYFQNEAQLDKSGLPSDRFFAERPEGSVSTLKIQRTQQEDSAVYLCASVLVGGTNTGELFFGEGSRLTVL.